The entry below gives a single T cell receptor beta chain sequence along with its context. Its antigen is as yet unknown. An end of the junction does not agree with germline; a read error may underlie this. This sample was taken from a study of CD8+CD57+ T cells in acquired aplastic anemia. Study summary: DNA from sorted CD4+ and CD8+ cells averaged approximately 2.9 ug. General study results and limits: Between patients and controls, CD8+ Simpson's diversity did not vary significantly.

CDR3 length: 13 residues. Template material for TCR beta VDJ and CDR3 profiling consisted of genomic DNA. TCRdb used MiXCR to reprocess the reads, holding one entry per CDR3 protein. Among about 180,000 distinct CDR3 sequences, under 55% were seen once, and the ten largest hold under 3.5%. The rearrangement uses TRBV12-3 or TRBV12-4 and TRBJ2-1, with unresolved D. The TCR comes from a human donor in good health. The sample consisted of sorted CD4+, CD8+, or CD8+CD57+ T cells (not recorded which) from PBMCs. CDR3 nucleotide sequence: TGCGCCAGCACCATAGGAGTCTGGGATGAGCGGTTCTTC. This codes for CASTIGVWDERFF.